What follows are 20 T cell receptor beta chains derived from one specimen sequenced in a study of blood T cell repertoires in COVID-19. Sequenced by immunoSEQ multiplex PCR; TCRdb stores in-frame clones only, minus some. The data show fewer than 85,000 clones, 70% to 75% seen once. Sample: peripheral blood. These receptors were obtained from a woman in her 70s with acute or convalescent COVID-19.

The CDR3: CASSLGGSRPNEQYF. CDR3 coding DNA: TGTGCCAGCAGCTTAGGCGGGAGTAGGCCCAACGAGCAGTACTTC. This sequence joins TRBV7-2 and TRBJ2-7; 7 nucleotides agree with TRBD2. CDR1 is SGHTA, CDR2 FQGNSA, per germline. The J segment lost 5 bases and the V segment lost 1 base, leaving 8 bases of the junction unmatched. This CDR3 comprises 15 residues.

The gene calls are TRBV10-3 and TRBJ1-4; D gene ambiguous. Germline CDR1 ENHRY, CDR2 SYGVKD. There are 14 residues in the CDR3. V was shortened by 6 bases and J by 7 bases, with 15 bases between the two germline ends. The CDR3 DNA follows: TGTGCCATCAGGGGTGCTTTAGCGGGTGAAAAACTGTTTTTT. Translated: CAIRGALAGEKLFF.

This chain links TRBV6-2 or TRBV6-3 with TRBJ2-7, with 9 bases identical to TRBD2. Germline CDR1 MNHEY, CDR2 SVGEGT. This CDR3 is built from 16 residues. V lost 2 bases to trimming and J lost 0 bases; unmatched junction nucleotides: 5. The CDR3 spells CASSYPLAGNSYEQYF. The CDR3 nucleotides read TGTGCCAGCAGTTACCCCCTAGCGGGGAACTCCTACGAGCAGTACTTC.

About this clone: This may be a read error: a much more frequent sequence differs by one nucleotide. This chain joins TRBV6-2 or TRBV6-3 and TRBJ2-7; no clear D gene. The germline CDR1 and CDR2 sequences are MNHEY and SVGEGT. The CDR3 contains 11 residues. The V gene lost 4 bases and the J gene lost 2 bases, with 3 bases spanning the gap. This chain's CDR3 is CASSSAYEQYF. The CDR3 region has the DNA TGTGCCAGCAGTTCCGCCTACGAGCAGTACTTC.

The rearrangement links TRBV3-1 (or the pseudogene TRBV3-2) to TRBJ2-7; 11 bases agree with TRBD1. Germline assignment: CDR1 LGHDT and CDR2 YNNKEL (reference sequence). The ends lost 1 base at V and 2 bases at J; junction bases unmatched: 13. This CDR3 spans 19 amino acids. In DNA, the CDR3 is TGTGCCAGCAGCCAAGCTCGGGGGACGACGGGACAGGGGGCCTACGAGCAGTACTTC. This gives the protein CASSQARGTTGQGAYEQYF.

This clone has a handful of counts. This chain uses TRBV2 with TRBJ1-2, with D uncertain. The V gene's germline CDR1 is SNHLY and CDR2 FYNNEI. Trimming cost V 6 bases and J 3 bases, with 2 bases left between them. The CDR3 length is 10 residues. In nucleotides, the CDR3 is TGTGCCAGCAGCTACTATGGCTACACCTTC. It specifies CASSYYGYTF.

This clone was found once. The chain employs TRBV7-2 and TRBJ2-3; 10 nucleotides line up with TRBD2. This CDR3 is 14 amino acids long. Germline V gene lookup returns CDR1 SGHTA and CDR2 FQGNSA. Trimming cost V 4 bases and J 12 bases; bases outside gene matches: 10. In DNA, the CDR3 is TGTGCCAGCAGCTCCCGCCTAGCGGGGGCCCACCAGTATTTT. Its translation is CASSSRLAGAHQYF.

The genes are TRBV30 and TRBJ1-1, with D possibly TRBD1 on 5 matching bases. Germline CDR1 is GTSNPN and CDR2 is SVGIG (reference sequence). V gave up 4 bases and J gave up 5 bases, with 11 bases separating them. CDR3 length: 12 residues. This chain's CDR3 is CAWTLRGTEAFF. CDR3 nucleotides: TGTGCCTGGACCCTGCGGGGGACTGAAGCTTTCTTT.

The chain recombines TRBV28 with TRBJ1-2; possibly TRBD1 for D (6 bases). Trimming cost V 2 bases and J 8 bases, with 21 bases left between them. Looked up from germline, CDR1 is MDHEN and CDR2 is SYDVKM. This CDR3 contains 16 residues. As DNA, the CDR3 is TGTGCCAGCAGTTTAGGGTTAAATGGCAGGGGTTACGGCTACACCTTC. It encodes CASSLGLNGRGYGYTF.

The chain carries TRBV10-3 and TRBJ2-2, with D possibly TRBD1 on 6 matching bases. V was clipped by 4 bases and J by 1 base, with 16 bases between them. The CDR3 length is 17 residues. Germline V gene data show CDR1 as ENHRY and CDR2 as SYGVKD. The CDR3 nucleotides read TGTGCCATCAGTGGTTTTGGGGCAGGGGTGAACACCGGGGAGCTGTTTTTT. Translation gives CAISGFGAGVNTGELFF.

The CDR3 DNA reads as TGTGCCAGCAGCTTCCTGAGCGGAAGAAACATTCAGTACTTC. Residues: CASSFLSGRNIQYF. V is TRBV7-9 and J is TRBJ2-4; D may be TRBD2 (5 bases). V was shortened by 3 bases and J by 6 bases, with 12 bases between the two germline ends. The CDR3 is made up of 14 amino acids. CDR1 is SEHNR and CDR2 is FQNEAQ in the germline V gene (reference sequence).

This clone was seen more than once but under ten times. The gene calls are TRBV7-9 and TRBJ2-1, with D maybe TRBD2 (7 bases). Deletions cut 5 bases from V and 7 bases from J, with 21 bases between. This CDR3 has 16 residues. The germline V gene has CDR1 SEHNR and CDR2 FQNEAQ (reference sequence). The CDR3 region is CASSPVGASGRNEQFF. The CDR3 nucleotides are TGTGCCAGCAGCCCGGTGGGGGCTAGCGGTAGGAATGAGCAGTTCTTC.

The CDR3 DNA follows: TGTGCCAGCAGTGAAGCTGGGGGGGGAACTTACAATGAGCAGTTCTTC. Translating it yields CASSEAGGGTYNEQFF. This rearrangement joins TRBV2 to TRBJ2-1; 7 positions match TRBD2. Trimming cost V 0 bases and J 4 bases; bases outside gene matches: 6. Germline V gene lookup returns CDR1 SNHLY and CDR2 FYNNEI. The CDR3 length is 16 residues.

The chain carries TRBV19 and TRBJ2-5; D possibly corresponds to TRBD1 (6 bases). CDR1 is LNHDA and CDR2 is SQIVND in the germline V gene (reference sequence). The CDR3 runs to 15 residues. Trimming stripped 1 base from V and 4 bases from J, with 13 bases between. CDR3 nucleotide sequence: TGTGCCAGTAGTATAGGGGTTCTAGGGGGAGAGACCCAGTACTTC. Translation gives CASSIGVLGGETQYF.

The chain combines TRBV3-1 (or the pseudogene TRBV3-2) with TRBJ2-3; 10 bases agree with TRBD2. The CDR3 totals 17 residues. The V gene end was trimmed by 0 bases and the J gene end by 3 bases; junction bases not matched to a gene: 6. Per the germline V gene, CDR1 is LGHDT and CDR2 is YNNKEL (reference sequence). In nucleotides, the CDR3 is TGTGCCAGCAGCCAAGAGGGACTAGCGATGGTGACAGATACGCAGTATTTT. It yields the protein CASSQEGLAMVTDTQYF.

V gene TRBV18 combines with J gene TRBJ1-5, with 10 bases identical to TRBD1. J lost 6 bases, V lost 5 bases, and 4 bases had no gene match. Germline assignment: CDR1 KGHSH and CDR2 LQKENI. The CDR3 runs to 14 residues. CDR3 loop: CASSSRQGAQPQHF. CDR3 in DNA: TGTGCCAGCTCATCCCGACAGGGGGCTCAGCCCCAGCATTTT.

This clone was found once. The chain carries TRBV11-3 and TRBJ2-1; TRBD1 is a possible D gene (6 bases). With 5 bases removed from V and 0 bases from J, the gap between germline ends came to 14 bases. CDR1 and CDR2 (germline): SGHNT, YENEEA. The CDR3 extends over 16 amino acids. CDR3 region: CASSRGGSGSYNEQFF. The DNA for the CDR3 is TGTGCCAGCAGCCGAGGGGGAAGCGGCTCCTACAATGAGCAGTTCTTC.

The rearrangement joins TRBV6-1 to TRBJ1-1; D uncertain. Germline CDR1 reads MNHNS; CDR2 reads SASEGT. The CDR3 runs 15 residues. Trimming cost V 2 bases and J 4 bases, with 14 bases left between them. CDR3 in DNA: TGTGCCAGCAGTGAATTGGTCGTTATTAGCACTGAAGCTTTCTTT. This sequence encodes CASSELVVISTEAFF.

The J gene is TRBJ2-3, the V gene TRBV5-1; tentative D call: TRBD1 (5 bases). CDR1 is SGHRS, CDR2 YFSETQ, per germline. The V end lost 5 bases, the J end lost 2 bases, and 9 bases lay between the germline ends. The CDR3 has 13 amino acids. CDR3 DNA sequence: TGCGCCAGCAGACAGGACATCACAGATACGCAGTATTTT. It specifies CASRQDITDTQYF.

V usage is TRBV6-5 and J usage is TRBJ1-5, with a tentative D call TRBD1 (5 bases). The V gene lost 2 bases and the J gene lost 0 bases, with 8 bases spanning the gap. Looked up from germline, CDR1 is MNHEY and CDR2 is SVGAGI. CDR3 size: 15 residues. CDR3 nucleotides: TGTGCCAGCAGTTACAGACAGAATAGCAATCAGCCCCAGCATTTT. This codes for CASSYRQNSNQPQHF.